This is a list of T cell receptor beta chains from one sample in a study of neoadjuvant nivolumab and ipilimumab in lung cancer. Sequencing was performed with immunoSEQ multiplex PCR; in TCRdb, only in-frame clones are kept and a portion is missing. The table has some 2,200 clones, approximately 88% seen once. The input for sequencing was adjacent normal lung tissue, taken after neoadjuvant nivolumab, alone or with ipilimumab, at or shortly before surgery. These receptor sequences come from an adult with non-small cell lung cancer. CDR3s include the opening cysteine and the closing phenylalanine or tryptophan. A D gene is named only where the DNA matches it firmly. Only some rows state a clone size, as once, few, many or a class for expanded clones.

CDR3aa: CASHTGNYGYTF
CDR3nt: TGTGCCAGTCACACAGGGAACTATGGCTACACCTTC
abundance: once
v_gene: TRBV28
j_gene: TRBJ1-2
d_gene: NA

CDR3aa: CASSLEGTPPYEQYF
CDR3nt: TGTGCCAGCAGCTTGGAAGGGACACCTCCCTACGAGCAGTACTTC
abundance: once
v_gene: TRBV5-6
j_gene: TRBJ2-7
d_gene: NA

CDR3aa: CASSLGSAGAHSYGYTF
CDR3nt: TGTGCCAGCAGCTTGGGGTCGGCGGGGGCGCATAGCTATGGCTACACCTTC
abundance: NA
v_gene: TRBV5-5
j_gene: TRBJ1-2
d_gene: NA

CDR3aa: CASSISAWGPIEKLFF
CDR3nt: TGTGCCAGTAGTATATCTGCGTGGGGCCCCATTGAAAAACTGTTTTTT
abundance: NA
v_gene: TRBV19
j_gene: TRBJ1-4
d_gene: NA

CDR3aa: CASSVRGAGAETQYF
CDR3nt: TGTGCCAGCAGCGTTAGAGGAGCGGGAGCAGAGACCCAGTACTTC
abundance: NA
v_gene: TRBV5-4
j_gene: TRBJ2-5
d_gene: TRBD2

CDR3aa: CASSYPSGAHEQYF
CDR3nt: TGTGCCAGCAGTTACCCTAGCGGGGCCCACGAGCAGTACTTC
abundance: NA
v_gene: TRBV6-6
j_gene: TRBJ2-7
d_gene: TRBD2

CDR3aa: CAISESRGGGTYNEQFF
CDR3nt: TGTGCCATCAGTGAGTCGAGGGGGGGAGGTACCTACAATGAGCAGTTCTTC
abundance: once
v_gene: TRBV10-3
j_gene: TRBJ2-1
d_gene: NA

CDR3aa: CASSLVASGSNTGELFF
CDR3nt: TGTGCCAGCAGCTTAGTGGCCAGCGGGAGCAACACCGGGGAGCTGTTTTTT
abundance: NA
v_gene: TRBV7-8
j_gene: TRBJ2-2
d_gene: TRBD2

CDR3aa: CASSPLAGNTGELFF
CDR3nt: TGTGCCAGCAGTCCACTAGCGGGAAACACCGGGGAGCTGTTTTTT
abundance: NA
v_gene: TRBV6-4
j_gene: TRBJ2-2
d_gene: TRBD2

CDR3aa: CASSKLAVRETQYF
CDR3nt: TGTGCCAGTAGTAAGCTAGCGGTCCGAGAGACCCAGTACTTC
abundance: NA
v_gene: TRBV19
j_gene: TRBJ2-5
d_gene: TRBD2

CDR3aa: CASSQQTPKQGRNIQYF
CDR3nt: TGTGCCAGCAGCCAGCAAACCCCCAAACAGGGTAGAAACATTCAGTACTTC
abundance: NA
v_gene: TRBV4-2
j_gene: TRBJ2-4
d_gene: NA

CDR3aa: CASSLGRAYNEQYF
CDR3nt: TGTGCCAGCAGCTTGGGCAGGGCCTACAACGAGCAGTACTTC
abundance: NA
v_gene: TRBV5-6
j_gene: TRBJ2-7
d_gene: NA

CDR3aa: CAWSVGIYGYTF
CDR3nt: TGTGCCTGGAGTGTAGGGATCTATGGCTACACCTTC
abundance: NA
v_gene: TRBV30
j_gene: TRBJ1-2
d_gene: NA

CDR3aa: CASSLDRGVGYTF
CDR3nt: TGTGCCAGCAGCTTAGACAGAGGGGTCGGCTACACCTTC
abundance: NA
v_gene: TRBV7-3
j_gene: TRBJ1-2
d_gene: NA

CDR3aa: CATSRVAGITDTQYF
CDR3nt: TGTGCCACCAGCAGAGTGGCGGGGATCACAGATACGCAGTATTTT
abundance: NA
v_gene: TRBV15
j_gene: TRBJ2-3
d_gene: NA

CDR3aa: CASSPNGGSSYNEQFF
CDR3nt: TGTGCCAGCAGCCCTAACGGGGGGAGCTCCTACAATGAGCAGTTCTTC
abundance: NA
v_gene: TRBV7-8
j_gene: TRBJ2-1
d_gene: TRBD2

CDR3aa: CASSIDRGTLYGYTF
CDR3nt: TGTGCCAGTAGTATAGATCGAGGGACGCTCTATGGCTACACCTTC
abundance: once
v_gene: TRBV19
j_gene: TRBJ1-2
d_gene: NA

CDR3aa: CASSLGSGQGLNEQYF
CDR3nt: TGCGCCAGCAGCTTGGGTTCGGGACAGGGCCTCAACGAGCAGTACTTC
abundance: NA
v_gene: TRBV5-1
j_gene: TRBJ2-7
d_gene: TRBD1

CDR3aa: CASSFVTMGVEQYF
CDR3nt: TGTGCCAGCAGCTTTGTAACCATGGGAGTTGAGCAGTACTTC
abundance: NA
v_gene: TRBV11-2
j_gene: TRBJ2-7
d_gene: NA

CDR3aa: CASSLALEEAFF
CDR3nt: TGTGCCAGCAGCTTGGCCCTTGAGGAGGCTTTCTTT
abundance: NA
v_gene: TRBV5-6
j_gene: TRBJ1-1
d_gene: NA

CDR3aa: CAWSVDRGTEAFF
CDR3nt: TGTGCCTGGAGTGTAGACAGGGGCACTGAAGCTTTCTTT
abundance: NA
v_gene: TRBV30
j_gene: TRBJ1-1
d_gene: TRBD1

CDR3aa: CATSGTGWNTGELFF
CDR3nt: TGTGCCACCAGCGGGACAGGGTGGAACACCGGGGAGCTGTTTTTT
abundance: NA
v_gene: TRBV15
j_gene: TRBJ2-2
d_gene: TRBD1

CDR3aa: CASSIQGRGTEAFF
CDR3nt: TGTGCCAGTAGTATTCAAGGCCGGGGTACTGAAGCTTTCTTT
abundance: NA
v_gene: TRBV19
j_gene: TRBJ1-1
d_gene: NA

CDR3aa: CASSSGRMDEQYF
CDR3nt: TGTGCCAGCAGTAGCGGGAGAATGGACGAGCAGTACTTC
abundance: NA
v_gene: TRBV9
j_gene: TRBJ2-7
d_gene: TRBD2

CDR3aa: CASTDGTHYEQYF
CDR3nt: TGTGCCAGCACCGACGGGACCCATTACGAGCAGTACTTC
abundance: once
v_gene: TRBV28
j_gene: TRBJ2-7
d_gene: NA

CDR3aa: CASSGGANYGYTF
CDR3nt: TGTGCCAGCAGTGGAGGGGCGAACTATGGCTACACCTTC
abundance: NA
v_gene: TRBV6-1
j_gene: TRBJ1-2
d_gene: NA

CDR3aa: CASSLDSNQPQHF
CDR3nt: TGCGCCAGCAGCTTGGACAGCAATCAGCCCCAGCATTTT
abundance: NA
v_gene: TRBV5-1
j_gene: TRBJ1-5
d_gene: NA

CDR3aa: CASSQGGPRPNEQFF
CDR3nt: TGTGCCAGCAGCCAAGGCGGCCCCCGGCCCAATGAGCAGTTCTTC
abundance: few
v_gene: TRBV14
j_gene: TRBJ2-1
d_gene: NA

CDR3aa: CASSPRTGLNTEAFF
CDR3nt: TGCGCCAGCAGCCCACGGACAGGTTTGAACACTGAAGCTTTCTTT
abundance: NA
v_gene: TRBV5-1
j_gene: TRBJ1-1
d_gene: TRBD1

CDR3aa: CASRGDRVPNEKLFF
CDR3nt: TGTGCCAGCAGGGGGGACAGGGTTCCTAATGAAAAACTGTTTTTT
abundance: NA
v_gene: TRBV2
j_gene: TRBJ1-4
d_gene: TRBD1

CDR3aa: CSVGGAEQPQHF
CDR3nt: TGCAGCGTTGGGGGGGCAGAGCAGCCCCAGCATTTT
abundance: NA
v_gene: TRBV29-1
j_gene: TRBJ1-5
d_gene: NA

CDR3aa: CASSLGTWNTEAFF
CDR3nt: TGTGCCAGCAGCTTAGGGACCTGGAACACTGAAGCTTTCTTT
abundance: NA
v_gene: TRBV7-9
j_gene: TRBJ1-1
d_gene: NA

CDR3aa: CASSQEPAAGGGTDTQYF
CDR3nt: TGTGCCAGCAGCCAAGAACCAGCAGCGGGAGGTGGCACAGATACGCAGTATTTT
abundance: NA
v_gene: TRBV4-2
j_gene: TRBJ2-3
d_gene: TRBD2

CDR3aa: CAISEILSEQYF
CDR3nt: TGTGCCATCAGTGAAATCTTGTCGGAGCAGTACTTC
abundance: NA
v_gene: TRBV10-3
j_gene: TRBJ2-7
d_gene: NA

CDR3aa: CASSSGLEADTQYF
CDR3nt: TGTGCCAGCAGTTCCGGACTAGAGGCAGATACGCAGTATTTT
abundance: NA
v_gene: TRBV6-5
j_gene: TRBJ2-3
d_gene: TRBD2

CDR3aa: CAWRGGNSNQPQHF
CDR3nt: TGTGCCTGGAGGGGCGGGAATAGCAATCAGCCCCAGCATTTT
abundance: few
v_gene: TRBV30
j_gene: TRBJ1-5
d_gene: NA

CDR3aa: CASSLLTGASTDTQYF
CDR3nt: TGTGCCAGCAGCTTATTGACAGGGGCTAGCACAGATACGCAGTATTTT
abundance: once
v_gene: TRBV11-2
j_gene: TRBJ2-3
d_gene: TRBD1

CDR3aa: CASSFFWVGQGVADTQYF
CDR3nt: TGTGCCAGCAGCTTCTTTTGGGTCGGGCAGGGGGTGGCAGATACGCAGTATTTT
abundance: NA
v_gene: TRBV7-2
j_gene: TRBJ2-3
d_gene: TRBD1

CDR3aa: CASSIEGRGYNEQFF
CDR3nt: TGTGCCAGTAGTATAGAAGGGCGGGGCTACAATGAGCAGTTCTTC
abundance: NA
v_gene: TRBV19
j_gene: TRBJ2-1
d_gene: NA

CDR3aa: CASSPPTSLDEQFF
CDR3nt: TGTGCCAGCTCACCACCGACCTCGCTCGATGAGCAGTTCTTC
abundance: once
v_gene: TRBV18
j_gene: TRBJ2-1
d_gene: NA

CDR3aa: CASSLRGTYEQYF
CDR3nt: TGTGCCAGCAGTCTAAGGGGCACCTACGAGCAGTACTTC
abundance: NA
v_gene: TRBV27
j_gene: TRBJ2-7
d_gene: NA

CDR3aa: CASSQTQGGSDEQYF
CDR3nt: TGTGCCAGCAGCCAAACACAGGGGGGGTCCGACGAGCAGTACTTC
abundance: NA
v_gene: TRBV4-2
j_gene: TRBJ2-7
d_gene: NA

CDR3aa: CASSFSFRGYEQYF
CDR3nt: TGCGCCAGCAGCTTCAGCTTCAGGGGCTACGAGCAGTACTTC
abundance: NA
v_gene: TRBV5-1
j_gene: TRBJ2-7
d_gene: NA

CDR3aa: CASSLTETQYF
CDR3nt: TGTGCCAGCAGCTTAACAGAGACCCAGTACTTC
abundance: NA
v_gene: TRBV7-6
j_gene: TRBJ2-5
d_gene: NA

CDR3aa: CASSQETGSGANVLTF
CDR3nt: TGCGCCAGCAGCCAAGAAACAGGATCTGGGGCCAACGTCCTGACTTTC
abundance: NA
v_gene: TRBV4-3
j_gene: TRBJ2-6
d_gene: NA

CDR3aa: CASTWGQGQETQYF
CDR3nt: TGTGCCAGCACCTGGGGTCAGGGGCAAGAGACCCAGTACTTC
abundance: NA
v_gene: TRBV5-4
j_gene: TRBJ2-5
d_gene: NA

CDR3aa: CASSRQMNTEAFF
CDR3nt: TGTGCCAGCAGCAGACAGATGAACACTGAAGCTTTCTTT
abundance: NA
v_gene: TRBV7-2
j_gene: TRBJ1-1
d_gene: NA

CDR3aa: CASLPGPGWTGNTIYF
CDR3nt: TGCGCCAGCCTACCCGGGCCGGGGTGGACTGGAAACACCATATATTTT
abundance: NA
v_gene: TRBV5-1
j_gene: TRBJ1-3
d_gene: NA

CDR3aa: CAWSVSAGHTPYEQYF
CDR3nt: TGTGCCTGGAGTGTTAGTGCGGGCCACACTCCCTACGAGCAGTACTTC
abundance: once
v_gene: TRBV30
j_gene: TRBJ2-7
d_gene: NA

CDR3aa: CASSQDPSRDSSF
CDR3nt: TGCGCCAGCAGCCAAGATCCCTCCCGGGACTCTTCTTTT
abundance: once
v_gene: TRBV4-1
j_gene: TRBJ2-3
d_gene: NA

CDR3aa: CASSRFIQGYNEQFF
CDR3nt: TGTGCCAGCAGCCGCTTCATACAGGGATACAATGAGCAGTTCTTC
abundance: NA
v_gene: TRBV11-3
j_gene: TRBJ2-1
d_gene: NA

CDR3aa: CASSGWGTLNEQFF
CDR3nt: TGTGCCAGCAGCGGATGGGGGACTCTTAATGAGCAGTTCTTC
abundance: NA
v_gene: TRBV11-2
j_gene: TRBJ2-1
d_gene: NA